These 31 T cell receptor beta chains were all obtained from the same sample, sequenced in a study of blood T cell repertoires in COVID-19. Clones were sequenced by immunoSEQ multiplex PCR, and TCRdb holds only the in-frame ones, with some missing. The sample holds 250,000 to 350,000 clones, around 90% seen once. Specimen: peripheral blood. Receptors originate from a woman aged 45-59 years who had recovered from COVID-19.

CDR3 sequence: CASSLSLQGNTIYF. The CDR3 DNA follows: TGTGCCAGCAGTTTATCCCTCCAGGGAAACACCATATATTTT. The chain couples TRBV28 to TRBJ1-3; D is ambiguous. CDR3 length equals 14 residues. Trimming took 1 base from V and 4 from J, leaving 8 bases between them. Germline CDR1 and CDR2: MDHEN and SYDVKM. Full variable domain (missing parts from reference TRBV28 and TRBJ1-3): DVKVTQSSRYLVKRTGEKVFLECVQDMDHENMFWYRQDPGLGLRLIYFSYDVKMKEKGDIPEGYSVSREKKERFSLILESASTNQTSMYLCASSLSLQGNTIYFGEGSWLTVV.

This clone has a single count. V usage is TRBV4-2 and J usage is TRBJ2-3, with D hard to call. The CDR3 is made up of 13 amino acids. The V gene lost 0 bases and the J gene lost 4 bases, with 5 bases spanning the gap. CDR1 and CDR2 from the germline V gene are LGHNA and YNFKEQ. CDR3 residues: CASSQDQSDTQYF. CDR3 nucleotide sequence: TGTGCCAGCAGCCAAGATCAATCAGATACGCAGTATTTT.

The chain employs TRBV6-5 and TRBJ1-1; D unclear. Germline lookup yields CDR1 MNHEY and CDR2 SVGAGI. There are 16 residues in the CDR3. Trimming took 4 bases from V and 0 from J, leaving 15 bases between them. CDR3 DNA sequence: TGTGCCAGCAGTTCACCTAGTATACAAGTGAACACTGAAGCTTTCTTT. Its translation: CASSSPSIQVNTEAFF.

The CDR3 here is CASSPTSGSGETQYF. The CDR3 DNA follows: TGTGCCAGCAGCCCGACTAGCGGGAGTGGAGAGACCCAGTACTTC. The chain carries TRBV11-2 and TRBJ2-5; the match to TRBD2 covers 12 bases. Trimming removed 5 bases from V and 4 bases from J; junction bases left unmatched: 5. The CDR3 runs to 15 residues. Germline V lookup: CDR1 SGHAT, CDR2 FQNNGV. The full variable domain, in which reference TRBV11-2 and TRBJ2-5 provide the parts outside the CDR3, is EAGVAQSPRYKIIEKRQSVAFWCNPISGHATLYWYQQILGQGPKLLIQFQNNGVVDDSQLPKDRFSAERLKGVDSTLKIQPAKLEDSAVYLCASSPTSGSGETQYFGPGTRLLVL.

The chain has TRBV7-9 and TRBJ1-4; 11 nucleotides line up with TRBD1. The CDR3 is 15 amino acids. CDR1 and CDR2 (germline): SEHNR, FQNEAQ (reference sequence). V shed 5 bases, J shed 8 bases, and the junction held 7 bases outside the gene matches. CDR3 residues: CASSPGQGAEEKLFF. CDR3 DNA sequence: TGTGCCAGCAGCCCCGGACAGGGGGCAGAAGAAAAACTGTTTTTT.

V usage is TRBV18 and J usage is TRBJ1-1; the D gene is possibly TRBD1 (5 bases). The germline CDR1 and CDR2 sequences are KGHSH and LQKENI. This CDR3 spans 14 amino acids. Trimming took 3 bases from V and 4 from J, leaving 12 bases between them. The CDR3 region is CASSPPGGGTEAFF. The CDR3 coding sequence is TGTGCCAGCTCACCCCCGGGGGGAGGCACTGAAGCTTTCTTT.

The chain joins TRBV24-1 to TRBJ2-2, with D unclear. Trimming cost V 4 bases and J 2 bases, with 19 bases left between them. CDR1 and CDR2 (germline): KGHDR, SFDVKD. The CDR3 has 18 amino acids. This CDR3 reads CATSEPNRVALNTGELFF. CDR3 bases: TGTGCCACCAGTGAACCTAACCGGGTGGCCTTAAACACCGGGGAGCTGTTTTTT.

A few counts support this clone. V and J are TRBV5-4 and TRBJ1-2; possibly TRBD1 for D (6 bases). Germline CDR1 SGHNT, CDR2 YYREEE (reference sequence). This CDR3 is built from 12 residues. Trimming left V 2 bases short and J 8 bases short, with 10 bases between. This CDR3 is CASSLDRTGYTF. For the CDR3, the DNA is TGTGCCAGCAGCTTAGACAGGACGGGCTACACCTTC.

The chain recombines TRBV15 with TRBJ2-1, with 9 bases that match TRBD2. V was pared by 3 bases and J by 1 base, with 7 bases of the junction left unmatched. The germline V gene encodes CDR1 LNHNV and CDR2 YYDKDF (reference sequence). The CDR3 loop spans 17 amino acids. The CDR3 bases are TGTGCCACCAGCAGGTCCCGCGCGGGAGGGTCCTACAATGAGCAGTTCTTC. It codes for CATSRSRAGGSYNEQFF.

The J gene is TRBJ2-3, the V gene TRBV24-1, with D possibly being TRBD2 (5 bases). Looked up from germline, CDR1 is KGHDR and CDR2 is SFDVKD. V lost 4 bases and J 1 base, leaving 5 bases between the germline ends. The CDR3 has 13 amino acids. The CDR3 nucleotides read TGTGCCACCAGTGAGGAGGGCACAGATACGCAGTATTTT. It translates to CATSEEGTDTQYF.

This chain joins TRBV5-1 and TRBJ2-5; 9 bases line up with TRBD2. Trimming removed 1 base from V and 0 bases from J; junction bases left unmatched: 10. This CDR3 has 18 amino acids. Germline V lookup: CDR1 SGHRS, CDR2 YFSETQ. Here the CDR3 DNA reads TGCGCCAGCAGCTTGTCAGTATTTGTAGCGGGGGACCAAGAGACCCAGTACTTC. Amino acid sequence: CASSLSVFVAGDQETQYF. Based on the CDR3 plus reference TRBV5-1 and TRBJ2-5, the full variable domain is KAGVTQTPRYLIKTRGQQVTLSCSPISGHRSVSWYQQTPGQGLQFLFEYFSETQRNKGNFPGRFSGRQFSNSRSEMNVSTLELGDSALYLCASSLSVFVAGDQETQYFGPGTRLLVL.

The genes are TRBV15 and TRBJ2-1, with TRBD2 as a possible D gene (6 bases). V was clipped by 0 bases and J by 10 bases, with 10 bases between them. This CDR3 has 13 residues. CDR1 LNHNV and CDR2 YYDKDF come from the germline V gene (reference sequence). CDR3 coding DNA: TGTGCCACCAGCAGAGAGGCGGGAATGGAGCAGTTCTTC. It is translated as CATSREAGMEQFF.

This clone was counted once. The V gene is TRBV6-5, the J gene TRBJ1-6, with D uncertain. The CDR3 is 13 residues long. Trimming stripped 7 bases from V and 7 bases from J, with 11 bases between. CDR1 MNHEY and CDR2 SVGAGI come from the germline V gene. The CDR3, as DNA: TGTGCCAGCAACCGGGGATCCAATTCACCCCTCCACTTT. Its protein is CASNRGSNSPLHF.

The rearrangement joins TRBV18 to TRBJ1-5; D is unresolved. The CDR3 is 14 amino acids. Trimming took off 3 bases at V and 1 base at J, with 7 bases between the two ends. The germline gives CDR1 KGHSH, CDR2 LQKENI. CDR3 coding DNA: TGTGCCAGCTCACCTACTAGGAGCAATCAGCCCCAGCATTTT. It encodes CASSPTRSNQPQHF.

V gene TRBV12-5 combines with J gene TRBJ1-4; 9 bases line up with TRBD1. There are 16 residues in the CDR3. The V and J ends lost 0 bases and 7 bases, in that order; junction bases with no gene match: 6. CDR1 is LGHNT, CDR2 FRNRAP, per germline. CDR3 region: CASGLVIGTGSEKLFF. CDR3 nucleotides: TGTGCTAGTGGTTTGGTAATAGGGACAGGGAGTGAAAAACTGTTTTTT.

This chain joins TRBV4-2 and TRBJ2-7; D is possibly TRBD1 (6 bases). From germline, CDR1 is LGHNA and CDR2 YNFKEQ. V was trimmed by 1 base and J by 0 bases, leaving 10 bases between them. The CDR3 covers 15 residues. CDR3 loop: CASSQVWGLSYEQYF. Here the CDR3 DNA reads TGTGCCAGCAGCCAAGTATGGGGGCTCTCCTACGAGCAGTACTTC.

This clone has just one count. The genes are TRBV6-2 or TRBV6-3 and TRBJ2-7, with 9 bases lining up with TRBD2. V was pared by 4 bases and J by 3 bases, with 7 bases of the junction left unmatched. Germline-derived CDR1 and CDR2 are MNHEY and SVGEGT. The CDR3 runs to 15 residues. CDR3 loop: CASSSGLAVIYEQYF. CDR3 DNA: TGTGCCAGCAGTTCGGGACTAGCAGTTATCTACGAGCAGTACTTC.

The chain is built from TRBV19 and TRBJ2-1, with 7 nucleotides matching TRBD2. Looked up from germline, CDR1 is LNHDA and CDR2 is SQIVND (reference sequence). V dropped 7 bases and J dropped 5; count of bases not matched to a gene: 8. The CDR3 spans 14 residues. The CDR3 region is CASMIGRSDNEQFF. The CDR3 DNA reads as TGTGCCAGTATGATCGGGAGGTCGGACAATGAGCAGTTCTTC.

The chain uses TRBV6-1 and TRBJ2-5; 10 nucleotides match TRBD2. V lost 2 bases, J lost 1 base, and 1 base stayed unmatched. The CDR3 loop spans 15 amino acids. The germline CDR1 and CDR2 sequences are MNHNS and SASEGT. The CDR3 sequence: CASSELAGAQETQYF. CDR3 DNA: TGTGCCAGCAGTGAACTAGCGGGGGCCCAAGAGACCCAGTACTTC.

This sequence joins TRBV27 and TRBJ1-2; D may be TRBD1 (6 bases). The CDR3 is 18 residues long. The germline gives CDR1 MNHEY, CDR2 SMNVEV (reference sequence). Trimming took 3 bases from V and 5 from J, leaving 25 bases between them. The DNA of the CDR3 is TGTGCCAGCAGTTTGTTCGGACAGACAATAACCCGACCTTATGGCTACACCTTC. The encoded protein is CASSLFGQTITRPYGYTF.

This clone was detected once. This chain uses TRBV11-3 with TRBJ2-7, with D maybe TRBD2 (5 bases). V was trimmed by 5 bases and J by 0 bases, leaving 14 bases between them. The CDR3 sequence is 15 residues long. In germline, CDR1 is SGHNT, CDR2 YENEEA. In nucleotides, the CDR3 is TGTGCCAGCAGCCTGCGGGCGGACCCCTCCTACGAGCAGTACTTC. Amino acid sequence: CASSLRADPSYEQYF.

The chain uses TRBV4-2 and TRBJ2-1; D is possibly TRBD2 (6 bases). Trimming removed 3 bases at V and 0 bases at J, with 12 bases between. The CDR3 length is 16 residues. The germline V gene encodes CDR1 LGHNA and CDR2 YNFKEQ. The CDR3 here is CASSQGGLSSYNEQFF. CDR3 in DNA: TGTGCCAGCAGCCAGGGGGGACTTAGCTCCTACAATGAGCAGTTCTTC.

The V call is TRBV13, the J call TRBJ1-1, with 10 bases matching TRBD1. Germline CDR1 PRHDT, CDR2 FYEKMQ (reference sequence). J was trimmed by 6 bases and V by 5 bases; bases with no gene match: 12. The CDR3 has 16 residues. The CDR3 sequence: CASSPTGTGALAEAFF. CDR3 DNA sequence: TGTGCCAGCAGCCCGACCGGGACAGGGGCTTTGGCTGAAGCTTTCTTT.

This clone turned up a few times. V usage is TRBV4-1 and J usage is TRBJ2-3, with TRBD2 matching over 10 bases. Per germline, CDR1 MGHRA and CDR2 YSYEKL. The CDR3 sequence is 17 residues long. V shed 4 bases, J shed 3 bases, and the junction held 10 bases outside the gene matches. The CDR3, as DNA: TGCGCCAGCAGCCCGCCCCCGGCTAGCGGGAGAACAGATACGCAGTATTTT. Translating gives CASSPPPASGRTDTQYF.

This clone was seen more than once but under ten times. The chain is built from TRBV9 and TRBJ2-1; TRBD2 aligns across 7 bases. This CDR3 has 13 amino acids. J gave up 6 bases and V 3 bases, and 3 bases lay outside the gene matches. Germline V gives CDR1 SGDLS, CDR2 YYNGEE. CDR3 loop: CASSGGTTNEQFF. Written as DNA, the CDR3 is TGTGCCAGCAGCGGCGGGACTACCAATGAGCAGTTCTTC. The full variable domain, completed using reference TRBV9 and TRBJ2-1, is DSGVTQTPKHLITATGQRVTLRCSPRSGDLSVYWYQQSLDQGLQFLIQYYNGEERAKGNILERFSAQQFPDLHSELNLSSLELGDSALYFCASSGGTTNEQFFGPGTRLTVL.

This clone was observed a handful of times. V and J are TRBV7-9 and TRBJ1-3; no definite D call. The CDR3 is made up of 14 amino acids. From germline, CDR1 is SEHNR and CDR2 FQNEAQ (reference sequence). The V end lost 1 base, the J end lost 4 bases, and 8 bases lay between the germline ends. The CDR3: CASSLGVPGNTIYF. CDR3 coding DNA: TGTGCCAGCAGCTTAGGCGTACCGGGAAACACCATATATTTT.

The V call is TRBV13, the J call TRBJ1-4, with D maybe TRBD1 (6 bases). CDR1 and CDR2 from the germline V gene are PRHDT and FYEKMQ (reference sequence). With 2 bases removed from V and 7 bases from J, the gap between germline ends came to 8 bases. The CDR3 consists of 13 residues. Here the CDR3 DNA reads TGTGCCAGCAGCTTACTGGACAGTGAAAAACTGTTTTTT. Its protein is CASSLLDSEKLFF.

This clone has a single count. The genes are TRBV30 and TRBJ2-7, with TRBD2 matching over 9 bases. CDR3 length equals 15 residues. Germline V lookup: CDR1 GTSNPN, CDR2 SVGIG (reference sequence). The V gene end was trimmed by 7 bases and the J gene end by 4 bases; junction bases not matched to a gene: 14. The CDR3 region is CAFCRVAGGPYEQYF. CDR3 coding DNA: TGTGCCTTCTGTAGAGTGGCGGGAGGGCCGTACGAGCAGTACTTC. Full variable domain (remainder filled in from reference TRBV30 and TRBJ2-7): SQTIHQWPATLVQPVGSPLSLECTVEGTSNPNLYWYRQAAGRGLQLLFYSVGIGQISSEVPQNLSASRPQDRQFILSSKKLLLSDSGFYLCAFCRVAGGPYEQYFGPGTRLTVT.

The chain uses TRBV25-1 and TRBJ2-5, with a weak D call TRBD2 (7 bases). This CDR3 is 14 amino acids long. CDR1 and CDR2 from the germline V gene are MGHDK and SYGVNS. The ends were cut back, 2 bases at V and 3 bases at J, with 10 bases in the middle. CDR3 sequence (DNA): TGTGCCAGCAGTGAAAGGGGGGGCAAAGAGACCCAGTACTTC. Translation gives CASSERGGKETQYF.

The genes are TRBV10-3 and TRBJ1-1; 9 nucleotides align to TRBD1. The CDR3 spans 14 residues. J was trimmed by 4 bases and V by 5 bases; bases with no gene match: 5. Germline CDR1 reads ENHRY; CDR2 reads SYGVKD. In DNA, the CDR3 is TGTGCCATCAGTTGGGACAGGGATGCCACTGAAGCTTTCTTT. Translation gives CAISWDRDATEAFF.

In DNA, the CDR3 is TGTGCCACCAGCAGAGTTTTTGGACAGGGGGATGGTGAAGCTTTCTTT. It translates to CATSRVFGQGDGEAFF. The chain carries TRBV15 and TRBJ1-1; 10 bases line up with TRBD1. The CDR3 runs to 16 residues. V shed 1 base and J 7 bases; nucleotides not matched to a gene: 9. Germline V CDR1 and CDR2: LNHNV, YYDKDF (reference sequence).